Below, 14 T cell receptor beta chains from the same sample are listed, as sequenced in a study of blood T cell repertoires in COVID-19. TCRdb's table, derived via immunoSEQ multiplex PCR, lists solely in-frame clones and lacks some. The data hold 250,000 to 300,000 clones, with around 89% observed a single time. Specimen: peripheral blood. Source of these receptors: a woman aged 60 to 75 with acute or convalescent COVID-19.

In its sample, this clone was seen a few times. The chain employs TRBV28 and TRBJ1-6; TRBD1 matches 9 bases. The CDR3 extends over 19 amino acids. V lost 7 bases to trimming and J lost 0 bases; unmatched junction nucleotides: 13. The germline V gene encodes CDR1 MDHEN and CDR2 SYDVKM. The CDR3 loop reads CASTLQNRGLSSYNSPLHF. Written as DNA, the CDR3 is TGTGCCAGCACCCTCCAAAACAGGGGGCTTAGCTCCTATAATTCACCCCTCCACTTT. The entire variable domain, with the rest obtained from reference TRBV28 and TRBJ1-6, is as follows: DVKVTQSSRYLVKRTGEKVFLECVQDMDHENMFWYRQDPGLGLRLIYFSYDVKMKEKGDIPEGYSVSREKKERFSLILESASTNQTSMYLCASTLQNRGLSSYNSPLHFGNGTRLTVT.

The rearrangement links TRBV5-6 to TRBJ2-7; 11 bases are a match to TRBD2. The CDR3 runs 15 residues. Trimming removed 3 bases from V and 3 bases from J; junction bases left unmatched: 5. Germline V gene data show CDR1 as SGHDT and CDR2 as YYEEEE. CDR3 nucleotides: TGTGCCAGCAGCTCACTAGCGGGGGTTAACTACGAGCAGTACTTC. It codes for CASSSLAGVNYEQYF. Combining the CDR3 with reference TRBV5-6 and TRBJ2-7 gives the whole variable domain DAGVTQSPTHLIKTRGQQVTLRCSPKSGHDTVSWYQQALGQGPQFIFQYYEEEERQRGNFPDRFSGHQFPNYSSELNVNALLLGDSALYLCASSSLAGVNYEQYFGPGTRLTVT.

This clone was observed a few times. The chain links TRBV5-1 to TRBJ1-2; 10 bases are a match to TRBD1. Per germline, CDR1 SGHRS and CDR2 YFSETQ. With 7 bases clipped from V and 6 bases from J, the junction kept 12 bases outside the gene matches. The CDR3 has 15 residues. This CDR3 is CASYEVPGQGNGYTF. In DNA, the CDR3 is TGCGCCAGCTACGAAGTCCCGGGACAGGGGAATGGCTACACCTTC.

The rearrangement joins TRBV6-6 to TRBJ1-3; a possible D gene is TRBD1 (5 bases). There are 16 residues in the CDR3. V lost 1 base and J lost 2, with 12 bases in between. Germline values: CDR1 MNHNY, CDR2 SVGAGI (reference sequence). CDR3 sequence: CASSYFVRGTGNTIYF. CDR3 nucleotide sequence: TGTGCCAGCAGTTACTTTGTTAGGGGAACTGGAAACACCATATATTTT.

The CDR3 DNA reads as TGTGCCAGCAGCCCCCTTTACTTTAGCAATCAGCCCCAGCATTTT. It encodes CASSPLYFSNQPQHF. This chain joins TRBV6-2 or TRBV6-3 and TRBJ1-5, with no clear D. V was pared by 6 bases and J by 0 bases, with 12 bases between. The CDR3 extends over 15 amino acids. Germline values: CDR1 MNHEY, CDR2 SVGEGT.

The chain uses TRBV18 and TRBJ1-6; possible D gene TRBD1, 5 bases. This CDR3 contains 17 residues. The V gene's germline CDR1 is KGHSH and CDR2 LQKENI. V was cut by 1 base and J by 5 bases, with 15 bases left in between. The CDR3 nucleotides are TGTGCCAGCTCACCACGGGGGGGGATCTCGAATAATTCACCCCTCCACTTT. Its protein is CASSPRGGISNNSPLHF.

This sequence joins TRBV5-1 and TRBJ2-7, with TRBD1 identical over 9 bases. Losses at the gene ends were 3 bases for V and 6 bases for J; bases not matched to a gene: 7. CDR1 and CDR2 (germline): SGHRS, YFSETQ. This CDR3 comprises 14 residues. The CDR3 DNA follows: TGCGCCAGCAGCTGGACAGGGGAGCAGTCCGAGCAGTACTTC. Protein sequence: CASSWTGEQSEQYF.

The genes are TRBV12-3 or TRBV12-4 and TRBJ2-1, with D possibly being TRBD1 (6 bases). The CDR3 is 12 residues long. V was clipped by 9 bases and J by 10 bases, with 16 bases between them. The CDR3 DNA reads TGTGCCAGTAAAAGGGGGTCCCCGGAGCAGTTCTTC. It encodes CASKRGSPEQFF.

CDR3 DNA sequence: TGTGCCAGCAGTTCCTTAGCGGGAGATAGCTCAGATACGCAGTATTTT. It translates to CASSSLAGDSSDTQYF. The gene calls are TRBV6-6 and TRBJ2-3; 9 positions agree with TRBD2. Germline CDR1 and CDR2: MNHNY and SVGAGI (reference sequence). The CDR3 extends over 16 amino acids. The trim removed 4 bases at V and 4 bases at J, leaving 9 bases unmatched.

The rearrangement uses TRBV3-1 (or the pseudogene TRBV3-2) and TRBJ2-5; maybe TRBD2 (6 bases). Germline CDR1 reads LGHDT; CDR2 reads YNNKEL (reference sequence). The CDR3 is 15 residues long. Trimming took off 4 bases at V and 1 base at J, with 13 bases between the two ends. Here the CDR3 DNA reads TGTGCCAGCAGCCCGACGGGACTCACCCAAGAGACCCAGTACTTC. Translation gives CASSPTGLTQETQYF.

V gene TRBV5-4 combines with J gene TRBJ1-6; D gene ambiguous. CDR1 and CDR2 (germline): SGHNT, YYREEE (reference sequence). The CDR3 has 15 amino acids. Trimming stripped 1 base from V and 10 bases from J, with 15 bases between. In DNA form, the CDR3 reads TGTGCCAGCAGCTTGAATGAGCCAGTGCGGTCACCCCTCCACTTT. As protein: CASSLNEPVRSPLHF.

This rearrangement joins TRBV18 to TRBJ1-2, with TRBD1 identical over 7 bases. J was trimmed by 2 bases and V by 5 bases; bases with no gene match: 2. Germline CDR1 is KGHSH and CDR2 is LQKENI. This CDR3 is 13 amino acids long. DNA of the CDR3: TGTGCCAGCTCAGAGGGACAGAACTATGGCTACACCTTC. It encodes CASSEGQNYGYTF.

This sequence joins TRBV7-3 and TRBJ1-1; TRBD1 matches 7 bases. The CDR3 runs 12 residues. Germline V gene data show CDR1 as SGHTA and CDR2 as FQGTGA. V dropped 4 bases and J dropped 6; count of bases not matched to a gene: 2. DNA for the CDR3: TGTGCCAGCAGCTCAGGGGGTGCTGAAGCTTTCTTT. Protein: CASSSGGAEAFF.

The chain carries TRBV4-2 and TRBJ1-2; maybe TRBD1 (5 bases). V was clipped by 0 bases and J by 2 bases, with 10 bases between them. CDR1 and CDR2 (germline): LGHNA, YNFKEQ. The CDR3 is 15 residues long. CDR3 sequence (DNA): TGTGCCAGCAGCCAAGAGGGGGGGAGAAACTATGGCTACACCTTC. As protein: CASSQEGGRNYGYTF.